This T cell receptor (beta chain) is drawn from a study of blood T cell repertoires in COVID-19. CDR3 length equals 15 residues. V was pared by 7 bases and J by 4 bases, with 19 bases between. Germline lookup yields CDR1 SNHLY and CDR2 FYNNEI. Method: immunoSEQ multiplex PCR; TCRdb's copy keeps in-frame clones and lacks some. The table lists about 280,000 clones, 65% to 90% of them singletons. This TCR was sampled from a man aged 45 to 65 with active or convalescent COVID-19. The material sequenced was peripheral blood. V is TRBV2 and J is TRBJ1-1; D may be TRBD1 (6 bases). CDR3: CASTQEAGASTEAFF. DNA of the CDR3: TGTGCCAGCACCCAAGAGGCGGGGGCGAGCACTGAAGCTTTCTTT.